The T cell receptor beta chain under discussion was sequenced for a study of cytomegalovirus exposure and HLA in healthy donors. Overall study: The same platform was used for the 120 validation repertoires and the approximately 670 first-cohort repertoires, a later analysis reported.

General study findings and limits: The tendency of first-cohort TCR clusters to co-occur in the 130 or so validation repertoires was identified by a subsequent analysis. Rare sequences made up most TCRs, while some public TCRs were found in many donors. The authors listed some 160 TCR beta chains as cytomegalovirus-associated.

Trimming cost V 7 bases and J 3 bases, with 10 bases left between them. The CDR3 extends over 13 amino acids. Germline V CDR1 and CDR2: MNHNY, SVGAGI (reference sequence). On this clone itself: As yet, its antigen is unknown.

The protocol was immunoSEQ multiplex PCR, while the TCRdb copy is restricted to in-frame clones and leaves out a portion. The sample includes approximately 140,000 clones, 70% to 90% of them seen just once. The sequence derives from a man between 18 and 29 years old in good health and CMV-seropositive. The V call is TRBV6-6, the J call TRBJ1-5; D call uncertain. Material for sequencing was PBMCs. The CDR3 here is CASIQYNNQPQHF. CDR3 coding DNA: TGTGCCAGCATTCAGTACAACAATCAGCCCCAGCATTTT.